This TCR beta chain was identified during a study of T cell responses to AZD1222 COVID-19 vaccine. Assay: immunoSEQ multiplex PCR; the TCRdb copy retains only in-frame clones and omits some. The sample includes about 120,000 clones, roughly 87% of them seen just once. Material: peripheral blood, obtained on day 0 of AZD1222 vaccination. This receptor was obtained from an adult in good health.

The CDR3 DNA sequence: TGTGCCAGCAGTGAGCGGGACACAGATACGCAGTATTTT. It encodes CASSERDTDTQYF. V is TRBV6-4 and J is TRBJ2-3; D possibly corresponds to TRBD2 (6 bases). Germline values: CDR1 MRHNA, CDR2 SNTAGT. The CDR3 spans 13 residues. Trimming removed 3 bases from V and 2 bases from J, with 6 bases in between.